The 18 T cell receptor beta chains in this list originate from one sample, sequenced in a study of response to subunit inactivated influenza vaccine. TCRdb re-called the RT-PCR reads with MiXCR, one entry per CDR3 protein. The sample has some 480,000 distinct CDR3 sequences; 9.5% to 13% are singletons. The input for sequencing was PBMCs from blood, taken 40 to 50 days after vaccination. The receptors here all came from a man aged 50 to 60 who received an inactivated influenza vaccine.

This clonotype has a count of ten or more. The V gene is TRBV29-1, the J gene TRBJ2-1; 9 bases map to TRBD2. The CDR3 sequence is 14 residues long. The germline V gene encodes CDR1 SQVTM and CDR2 ANQGSEA. Trimming removed 3 bases from V and 2 bases from J; junction bases left unmatched: 2. This CDR3 reads CSVDASGTYNEQFF. CDR3 nucleotide sequence: TGCAGCGTTGACGCTAGCGGGACCTACAATGAGCAGTTCTTC.

Only a few counts were recorded for this clonotype. The chain recombines TRBV9 with TRBJ2-1; D not resolved. The CDR3 covers 15 residues. Germline V lookup: CDR1 SGDLS, CDR2 YYNGEE. V lost 1 base and J 6 bases, leaving 14 bases between the germline ends. The CDR3 DNA is TGTGCCAGCAGCGTATTCTGGTCCGGAGTCAATGAGCAGTTCTTC. The encoded protein is CASSVFWSGVNEQFF. Based on the CDR3 plus reference TRBV9 and TRBJ2-1, the full variable domain is DSGVTQTPKHLITATGQRVTLRCSPRSGDLSVYWYQQSLDQGLQFLIQYYNGEERAKGNILERFSAQQFPDLHSELNLSSLELGDSALYFCASSVFWSGVNEQFFGPGTRLTVL.

The table lists this clonotype with many counts. J is TRBJ2-7 and V is TRBV4-1, with 10 bases identical to TRBD2. The CDR3 has 15 residues. Trimming cost V 4 bases and J 2 bases; bases outside gene matches: 5. CDR1 and CDR2 (germline): MGHRA, YSYEKL. DNA for the CDR3: TGCGCCAGCAGCCGATCTAGCGGGGGCCCCTACGAGCAGTACTTC. This translates into CASSRSSGGPYEQYF.

The table lists this clonotype with a few counts. The CDR3 nucleotides are TGCAGTGCTAGACAGGGCTGGGGGGAGACCCAGTACTTC. It is translated as CSARQGWGETQYF. The rearrangement joins TRBV20-1 to TRBJ2-5, with D perhaps given as TRBD1 or TRBD2 (5 bases each). The V end lost 2 bases, the J end lost 5 bases, and 12 bases lay between the germline ends. Germline V CDR1 and CDR2: DFQATT, SNEGSKA (reference sequence). The CDR3 has 13 amino acids.

This clonotype was recorded at least ten times. The chain uses TRBV7-2 and TRBJ2-3; the match to TRBD2 covers 11 bases. The CDR3 length is 15 residues. CDR1 is SGHTA, CDR2 FQGNSA, per germline. The V and J ends lost 6 bases and 4 bases, in that order; junction bases with no gene match: 6. The CDR3 protein is CASREGLAGSDTQYF. The CDR3 DNA follows: TGTGCCAGCAGGGAAGGACTAGCGGGCTCAGATACGCAGTATTTT. Full variable domain (remainder filled in from reference TRBV7-2 and TRBJ2-3): GAGVSQSPSNKVTEKGKDVELRCDPISGHTALYWYRQSLGQGLEFLIYFQGNSAPDKSGLPSDRFSAERTGGSVSTLTIQRTQQEDSAVYLCASREGLAGSDTQYFGPGTRLTVL.

At least ten counts were recorded for this clonotype. The rearrangement uses TRBV19 and TRBJ1-1; no definite D call. The CDR3 sequence is 13 residues long. The ends were cut back, 6 bases at V and 0 bases at J, with 8 bases in the middle. Germline V gene sequence: CDR1 LNHDA, CDR2 SQIVND (reference sequence). The CDR3: CASRDGLNTEAFF. The CDR3, as DNA: TGTGCCAGTAGGGACGGTTTGAACACTGAAGCTTTCTTT.

The V and J genes are TRBV29-1 and TRBJ2-7; 12 nucleotides agree with TRBD2. CDR3 size: 15 residues. CDR1 is SQVTM and CDR2 is ANQGSEA in the germline V gene. Germline trimming cut 2 bases from V and 6 bases from J; bases unmatched to any gene: 8. CDR3 DNA sequence: TGCAGCGTTGAACTGCGACTAGCGGGAGTCGCCGAGCAGTACTTC. Translating it yields CSVELRLAGVAEQYF.

This chain links TRBV2 with TRBJ2-2; D is perhaps TRBD1 (5 bases). Trimming took 6 bases from V and 3 from J, leaving 8 bases between them. CDR3 length: 13 residues. Looked up from germline, CDR1 is SNHLY and CDR2 is FYNNEI. This chain's CDR3 is CASRGLDTGELFF. The CDR3 nucleotides are TGTGCCAGCAGGGGGCTGGACACCGGGGAGCTGTTTTTT.

The chain uses TRBV2 and TRBJ2-7; TRBD1 agrees at 11 bases. V lost 9 bases, J lost 0 bases, and 4 bases stayed unmatched. CDR3 size: 14 residues. Germline values: CDR1 SNHLY, CDR2 FYNNEI. The CDR3 protein is CASRGTGGSYEQYF. The CDR3 DNA reads TGTGCCAGTAGAGGGACAGGGGGCTCCTACGAGCAGTACTTC.

J is TRBJ2-4 and V is TRBV20-1; the D is unclear. The ends were cut back, 5 bases at V and 2 bases at J, with 10 bases in the middle. The CDR3 loop spans 13 amino acids. Germline CDR1 reads DFQATT; CDR2 reads SNEGSKA (reference sequence). The CDR3 region has the DNA TGCAGTGCTTCCTACCAAACCAAAAACATTCAGTACTTC. Translated: CSASYQTKNIQYF.

The V gene is TRBV11-2, the J gene TRBJ2-2, with no clear D. Deletions cut 3 bases from V and 10 bases from J, with 12 bases between. Germline V gene lookup returns CDR1 SGHAT and CDR2 FQNNGV. The CDR3 runs to 13 residues. The chain's CDR3 is CASSFWSSEELFF. The CDR3 bases are TGTGCCAGCAGCTTTTGGTCTAGTGAGGAGCTGTTTTTT.

Many counts were recorded for this clonotype. V is TRBV27 and J is TRBJ2-3, with D possibly being TRBD1 or TRBD2 (5 bases each). Germline CDR1 is MNHEY and CDR2 is SMNVEV (reference sequence). This CDR3 contains 18 residues. The ends were cut back, 6 bases at V and 6 bases at J, with 28 bases in the middle. The CDR3 protein is CASSEVNWFGADWDTQYF. The CDR3 DNA follows: TGTGCCAGCAGCGAAGTAAACTGGTTCGGGGCGGACTGGGATACGCAGTATTTT.

The chain couples TRBV20-1 to TRBJ2-5, with D tentatively TRBD1 (6 bases). Trimming left V 1 base short and J 3 bases short, with 9 bases between. The CDR3 extends over 13 amino acids. Germline V gene data show CDR1 as DFQATT and CDR2 as SNEGSKA (reference sequence). The CDR3 DNA is TGCAGTGCTAGAGCGAGGACAGAAGAGACCCAGTACTTC. It codes for CSARARTEETQYF.

The table lists this clonotype with many counts. This sequence joins TRBV18 and TRBJ2-1; 9 nucleotides match TRBD1. From germline, CDR1 is KGHSH and CDR2 LQKENI. The CDR3 spans 16 residues. After removal of 4 bases from V and 4 bases from J, the junction contained 8 bases not matched to a gene. The CDR3 DNA is TGTGCCAGCTCACGTCTACAGGGGGCTGGGTACAATGAGCAGTTCTTC. Translated: CASSRLQGAGYNEQFF.

This clonotype is deemed medium-sized. The chain joins TRBV29-1 to TRBJ2-7, with D unresolved. V lost 0 bases and J 1 base, leaving 7 bases between the germline ends. This CDR3 is 13 amino acids long. Per the germline V gene, CDR1 is SQVTM and CDR2 is ANQGSEA. Here the CDR3 reads CSVEDWLSYEQYF. The CDR3 DNA is TGCAGCGTTGAAGATTGGCTTTCCTACGAGCAGTACTTC.

This clonotype was seen at least ten times. CDR3 sequence (DNA): TGTGCCATCAGTGAGGGGACAGGTATTACAGATACGCAGTATTTT. Translation gives CAISEGTGITDTQYF. The V gene is TRBV10-3, the J gene TRBJ2-3; 8 bases map to TRBD1. V gave up 2 bases and J gave up 3 bases; unmatched junction bases: 4. Germline CDR1 is ENHRY and CDR2 is SYGVKD. The CDR3 covers 15 residues.

This clonotype was detected a few times. The V call is TRBV3-1, the J call TRBJ2-2, with 8 bases fitting TRBD2. The V and J ends lost 5 bases and 5 bases, in that order; junction bases with no gene match: 10. The germline gives CDR1 LGHDT, CDR2 YNNKEL (reference sequence). This CDR3 spans 16 amino acids. CDR3 region: CASSVSGGARTGELFF. In DNA form, the CDR3 reads TGTGCCAGCAGCGTAAGCGGGGGCGCGCGTACCGGGGAGCTGTTTTTT.

This clonotype has ten or more counts. The V call is TRBV20-1, the J call TRBJ2-3, with TRBD2 identical over 8 bases. The trim removed 5 bases at V and 1 base at J, leaving 17 bases unmatched. In germline, CDR1 is DFQATT, CDR2 SNEGSKA (reference sequence). The CDR3 loop spans 18 amino acids. The CDR3 loop reads CSAVKEWGSGGGTDTQYF. The CDR3 DNA reads TGCAGTGCTGTTAAAGAATGGGGTTCGGGAGGGGGCACAGATACGCAGTATTTT.